This T cell receptor beta chain was profiled in a study of identical twins. General study results and limits: Conclusions were drawn cross-sectionally by statistical analysis, without following the same donors.

Each CDR3 protein gets one entry after TCRdb re-called the 5' RACE reads with MiXCR. The repertoire holds 500,000 or so distinct CDR3 sequences, with 14% as singletons. CDR1 and CDR2 from the germline V gene are DFQATT and SNEGSKA (reference sequence). V shed 3 bases, J shed 16 bases, and the junction held 6 bases outside the gene matches. CDR3 length: 10 amino acids. This clonotype was recorded once. What it recognizes is unknown. These data are also associated with another study on yellow fever vaccine responses in identical twins.

The chain joins TRBV20-1 to TRBJ2-1; 7 bases are a match to TRBD1. The sample comprised CD4+ T cells sorted from blood. The source of this sequence is a woman aged 18 to 35 in good health. CDR3 bases: TGCAGTGCTAGCCGGGACAGAAGCTTCTTC. Translating gives CSASRDRSFF.